The following is a T cell receptor (beta chain) sequence with its context. Its antigen remains unidentified. Around 40,000 productive templates were obtained per sample on average. TCRdb's copy holds only in-frame clones and misses some; the assay was immunoSEQ multiplex PCR. Of tens of thousands of clones detected, roughly 86% appear once; the ten largest clones hold roughly 13%. The data are from a study of STAT3 mutations in large granular lymphocyte leukemia. Findings and limits, study-wide: Some patients had persisting codominant clonotypes that could mask small clones. In several patients, dominant TCR clone burden exceeded STAT3 mutant burden. Every T-LGLL patient had at least one immunodominant TCRbeta clonotype.

The germline CDR1 and CDR2 sequences are MNHNS and SASEGT. The CDR3 consists of 15 residues. After removal of 1 base from V and 4 bases from J, the junction contained 4 bases not matched to a gene. What was sequenced was peripheral blood mononuclear cells. The sequence was collected from a man between 60 and 70 years old with T-cell large granular lymphocyte leukemia. Some clones in this sample may be carry-over from other donors' samples. The chain links TRBV6-1 to TRBJ2-3; 8 bases match TRBD2. The CDR3 loop is CASSEVSGRSDTQYF. CDR3 nucleotide sequence: TGTGCCAGCAGTGAAGTGAGCGGGAGATCAGATACGCAGTATTTT.